What follows is one T cell receptor (beta chain) and its context. Its antigen is unidentified. The sample originates from a study of T cell responses to AZD1222 COVID-19 vaccine. The overall study: Doses given second, at about 4 or about 12 weeks, were pooled. Study-level points and caveats: The donor group comprised mostly white British people and more females; the analysis possibly underestimated clonal diversity. Baseline serology detected seropositivity in only six or seven AZD1222 recipients. Spike-specific TCR depth and breadth grew after two AZD1222 doses.

Sequenced by immunoSEQ multiplex PCR; TCRdb stores in-frame clones only, minus some. The sample holds approximately 100,000 clones, approximately 90% seen once. In germline, CDR1 is MDHEN, CDR2 SYDVKM. This CDR3 spans 15 amino acids. Trimming took 3 bases from V and 4 from J, leaving 13 bases between them. The sequenced sample was peripheral blood, obtained on day 0 of AZD1222 vaccination. The source of this sequence is an adult in good health. The genes are TRBV28 and TRBJ1-5; D ambiguous. CDR3: CASSFSSIVNQPQHF. In DNA, the CDR3 is TGTGCCAGCAGTTTCTCGAGCATTGTTAATCAGCCCCAGCATTTT.